This TCR beta chain derives from a study of shared clonotypes between healthy human individuals. Study-wide background: Two women and a few men aged 18 to 49 served as donors.

The method was immunoSEQ multiplex PCR; TCRdb's version includes in-frame clones alone and lacks a portion of them. The data hold hundreds of thousands of clones, with about 96% observed a single time. General study results and limits: The donor pool, a small one, limited the genetic and exposure-history diversity represented.

Germline V gives CDR1 MGHRA, CDR2 YSYEKL. The CDR3 has 16 residues. V lost 0 bases and J lost 3, with 12 bases in between. CD45RA-negative memory and CD45RA+ naive subsets were split from the CD4+ cells. As concerns this clone: The target antigen is unknown.

This TCR was recovered from a woman under 40 in good health. This chain joins TRBV4-1 and TRBJ2-1, with no clear D. The sample consisted of naive CD4+ T cells sorted from blood. Stated subset: CD45RA+ positively selected. The chain's CDR3 is CASSQEQTIGYNEQFF. CDR3 sequence (DNA): TGCGCCAGCAGCCAAGAGCAAACCATCGGCTACAATGAGCAGTTCTTC.